Listed here are 14 T cell receptor beta chains from one sample, sequenced in a study of post-analysis software for immune sequencing data. Broader study findings: Controls had lower frequencies than patients of about 5 TRBV segments, which included TRBV5-6, TRBV5-1 and TRBV20-1.

Unique molecular identifiers were built into the TCR beta cDNA libraries. TCRdb processed the PCR reads anew with MiXCR; each CDR3 protein has one entry. The sample has roughly 800,000 distinct CDR3 sequences, about 50% seen once. No antigens are known for them. The sample was blood. The receptors originated from a girl aged 10 to 17 with multiple sclerosis.

This sequence joins TRBV7-2 and TRBJ2-1, with D uncertain. The CDR3 runs to 16 residues. Trimming took off 4 bases at V and 3 bases at J, with 16 bases between the two ends. The V gene's germline CDR1 is SGHTA and CDR2 FQGNSA. CDR3 residues: CASSSDGGRNYNEQFF. CDR3 nucleotide sequence: TGTGCCAGCAGCTCAGACGGTGGACGGAACTACAATGAGCAGTTCTTC.

V gene TRBV7-3 combines with J gene TRBJ1-1, with a weak D call TRBD1 (5 bases). CDR1 and CDR2 (germline): SGHTA, FQGTGA. The CDR3 runs to 19 residues. Trimming removed 2 bases from V and 4 bases from J, with 26 bases in between. The CDR3 DNA sequence: TGTGCCAGCAGCTTATATTTAAGTAACGTGATGACCGGGGCCACTGAAGCTTTCTTT. Residues: CASSLYLSNVMTGATEAFF. Combining the CDR3 with reference TRBV7-3 and TRBJ1-1 gives the whole variable domain GAGVSQTPSNKVTEKGKYVELRCDPISGHTALYWYRQSLGQGPEFLIYFQGTGAADDSGLPNDRFFAVRPEGSVSTLKIQRTERGDSAVYLCASSLYLSNVMTGATEAFFGQGTRLTVV.

This sequence joins TRBV4-1 and TRBJ2-5, with D possibly TRBD2 on 5 matching bases. Trimming shortened V by 1 base and J by 5 bases, and 23 bases separated the two germline ends. This CDR3 has 18 residues. Germline CDR1 MGHRA, CDR2 YSYEKL. The CDR3: CASSQVGRELAIPETQYF. In DNA, the CDR3 is TGCGCCAGCAGCCAAGTAGGCCGAGAGCTAGCCATCCCTGAGACCCAGTACTTC.

V usage is TRBV10-3 and J usage is TRBJ2-7, with TRBD2 as a possible D gene (6 bases). Judging by the DNA end, TRBJ2-5 fits better; the J call may be wrong. Germline loops: CDR1 ENHRY, CDR2 SYGVKD. This CDR3 region has 13 residues. The CDR3 DNA reads TGTGCCATCAGTGACGGAGGGGATGAGACCCAGTACTTC. Its protein product is CAISDGGDETQYF.

The CDR3: CASRITGGAGANVLTF. For the CDR3, the DNA is TGTGCCAGCAGGATAACAGGGGGCGCTGGGGCCAACGTCCTGACTTTC. The chain recombines TRBV27 with TRBJ2-6; TRBD1 aligns across 9 bases. The trim removed 6 bases at V and 2 bases at J, leaving 5 bases unmatched. The germline V gene has CDR1 MNHEY and CDR2 SMNVEV (reference sequence). The CDR3 runs to 16 residues.

The chain recombines TRBV28 with TRBJ2-3; TRBD2 agrees at 9 bases. CDR1 MDHEN and CDR2 SYDVKM come from the germline V gene. J lost 2 bases, V lost 5 bases, and 14 bases had no gene match. The CDR3 contains 18 residues. CDR3 residues: CASSPALGGRAATDTQYF. DNA of the CDR3: TGTGCCAGCAGTCCAGCATTGGGCGGGAGGGCCGCCACAGATACGCAGTATTTT. Variable domain in full (rest from reference TRBV28 and TRBJ2-3): DVKVTQSSRYLVKRTGEKVFLECVQDMDHENMFWYRQDPGLGLRLIYFSYDVKMKEKGDIPEGYSVSREKKERFSLILESASTNQTSMYLCASSPALGGRAATDTQYFGPGTRLTVL.

This clonotype was observed a handful of times. J is TRBJ1-1 and V is TRBV10-2; D unresolved. CDR3 length equals 13 residues. Trimming removed 10 bases from V and 0 bases from J, with 12 bases in between. Germline V lookup: CDR1 WSHSY, CDR2 SAAADI. Here the CDR3 reads CATKGSLNTEAFF. The CDR3, as DNA: TGCGCCACCAAGGGCAGCTTGAACACTGAAGCTTTCTTT.

The V call is TRBV20-1, the J call TRBJ2-1; D possibly matches TRBD1 or TRBD2 (5 bases each). The V gene's germline CDR1 is DFQATT and CDR2 SNEGSKA (reference sequence). V shed 3 bases and J shed 6 bases, with 9 bases lying between them. The CDR3 spans 12 residues. CDR3 nucleotides: TGCAGTGCTAGGGGGGACGGCAATGAGCAGTTCTTC. Translation gives CSARGDGNEQFF.

This clonotype was detected a few times. V and J are TRBV29-1 and TRBJ2-5, with D unclear. Germline CDR1 is SQVTM and CDR2 is ANQGSEA. CDR3 length: 11 residues. The V end was cut by 7 bases, the J end by 2 bases, with 8 bases between. CDR3 region: CSDRLQETQYF. Here the CDR3 DNA reads TGCAGCGATCGGCTTCAAGAGACCCAGTACTTC.

In regard to this clonotype: A clone one base away is much larger, so this may be a read error. The chain has TRBV6-6 and TRBJ2-4; D is ambiguous. The end of the DNA aligns better with TRBJ2-7, so the J call may be wrong. Germline assignment: CDR1 MNHNY and CDR2 SVGAGI (reference sequence). This CDR3 has 14 amino acids. The CDR3 region is CASRYSTGAYEQYF. The CDR3 nucleotides are TGTGCCAGCAGGTACTCAACCGGAGCCTACGAGCAGTACTTC.

The rearrangement uses TRBV18 and TRBJ2-5; the D is unclear. The DNA end is a closer match to TRBJ2-7, so the J assignment may be wrong. Germline V CDR1 and CDR2: KGHSH, LQKENI. This CDR3 has 12 amino acids. CDR3 in amino acids: CASSPIGLEQYF. CDR3 sequence (DNA): TGTGCCAGCTCACCCATCGGCCTCGAGCAGTACTTC.

This sequence joins TRBV3-1 and TRBJ2-5; TRBD1 might be the D (6 bases). The J call is uncertain, as TRBJ2-7 better fits the DNA end. Germline CDR1 is LGHDT and CDR2 is YNNKEL (reference sequence). There are 13 residues in the CDR3. CDR3 coding DNA: TGTGCCAGCAGCCAATTACAGGGAAACGAGCAGTACTTC. Its protein product is CASSQLQGNEQYF.

This rearrangement joins TRBV4-2 to TRBJ2-1; tentatively, D is TRBD1 (6 bases). CDR3 length: 14 residues. Germline V gene data show CDR1 as LGHNA and CDR2 as YNFKEQ. Between the trimmed V and J ends, which lost 5 bases and 3 bases, there was a span of 11 bases. DNA for the CDR3: TGTGCCAGCAGCGCAGGGGAAGACTACAATGAGCAGTTCTTC. Its translation is CASSAGEDYNEQFF.

The chain is built from TRBV20-1 and TRBJ1-1; 7 nucleotides align to TRBD1. Germline CDR1 and CDR2: DFQATT and SNEGSKA (reference sequence). V was clipped by 5 bases and J by 4 bases; unmatched bases: 10. The CDR3 is 14 residues long. DNA for the CDR3: TGCAGTGCTCCGAGAGGGGGCTTAGCCACTGAAGCTTTCTTT. As protein: CSAPRGGLATEAFF.